This T cell receptor beta chain was sequenced in a study of patients and donors after allogeneic stem cell transplantation. CDR3 length: 14 residues. With V trimmed by 8 bases and J by 1 base, 7 bases remained unmatched. The germline V gene encodes CDR1 LNHDA and CDR2 SQIVND (reference sequence). Using its own MiXCR run on the RT-PCR reads, TCRdb lists one record per CDR3 protein. Of about 960,000 distinct CDR3 sequences listed, about a sixth are singletons. The sequence was collected from a human donor who was either an allogeneic HSCT recipient or a stem cell or donor lymphocyte infusion donor (not recorded which). It is not recorded whose cells these are; they may come from a transplant donor. The sequenced sample was blood, either unsorted or a sorted T cell fraction (not recorded which). This sequence joins TRBV19 and TRBJ1-1, with 7 bases fitting TRBD1. CDR3 sequence (DNA): TGTGCCAGTCGACAGGGATTCCCGAACACTGAAGCTTTCTTT. It encodes CASRQGFPNTEAFF. The whole variable domain, filled in from reference TRBV19 and TRBJ1-1, reads DGGITQSPKYLFRKEGQNVTLSCEQNLNHDAMYWYRQDPGQGLRLIYYSQIVNDFQKGDIAEGYSVSREKKESFPLTVTSAQKNPTAFYLCASRQGFPNTEAFFGQGTRLTVV.